The present T cell receptor beta chain was sequenced within a study of response to subunit inactivated influenza vaccine. Findings and caveats of the study: Authors suggested each seasonal influenza vaccination recruits few new T cells.

A few counts support this clonotype. Its specificity is unknown. TCRdb reprocessed the RT-PCR reads via MiXCR and lists one record per CDR3 protein. Among around 850,000 distinct CDR3 sequences listed, around a sixth were seen once. Germline CDR1 LNHNV, CDR2 YYDKDF (reference sequence). The V end lost 0 bases, the J end lost 5 bases, and 17 bases lay between the germline ends. The CDR3 has 17 amino acids. The TCR sequence derives from a man aged 50 or older who received an inactivated influenza vaccine. The material was PBMCs from blood, obtained 5 days after vaccination. V is TRBV15 and J is TRBJ1-5; tentatively, D is TRBD1 (6 bases). Here the CDR3 DNA reads TGTGCCACCAGCAGAGATAAGTACAGGGAAAGGGATCAGCCCCAGCATTTT. Amino acid sequence: CATSRDKYRERDQPQHF.